The T cell receptor (beta chain) described here comes from a study of blood T cell repertoires in COVID-19. Some clones are missing from TCRdb's copy, which holds only in-frame ones; the method was immunoSEQ multiplex PCR. Of hundreds of thousands of clones in the sample, roughly 80% were seen once. CDR3 length equals 14 residues. Germline CDR1 is SGHVS and CDR2 is FQNEAQ. This sequence joins TRBV7-8 and TRBJ1-6; 10 nucleotides match TRBD1. The specimen was peripheral blood. The receptor comes from a man aged 25 to 40 with active or convalescent COVID-19. The CDR3 reads CAGGGQGQNSPLHF. The CDR3 DNA reads TGTGCGGGTGGGGGACAGGGGCAAAATTCACCCCTCCACTTT.